These 21 T cell receptor beta chains originate from one sample sequenced in a study of Graves' ophthalmopathy and Graves' hyperthyroidism. Researchers took RNA transcripts and amplified TCR beta CDR3 regions from them. RT-PCR in the first round used HTBI primers; a second-round multiplex PCR followed. TCRdb reprocessed the multiplex PCR reads via MiXCR and lists one record per CDR3 protein. Here the sample spans 900,000 to 1,200,000 distinct CDR3 sequences, 35% to 45% being singletons. The sequenced material came from peripheral blood or thyroid tissue (not recorded which). These TCRs come from an adult man with Graves' hyperthyroidism.

This clonotype was seen repeatedly, ten times or more. V gene TRBV9 combines with J gene TRBJ2-5; 8 bases are a match to TRBD1. This CDR3 has 12 residues. Trimming at V came to 4 bases and at J to 14 bases, leaving 10 bases not matched to a gene. The V gene's germline CDR1 is SGDLS and CDR2 YYNGEE. The DNA of the CDR3 is TGTGCCAGCAGCACACGGACAGGGACACGTTACTTC. Residues: CASSTRTGTRYF.

This chain links TRBV2 with TRBJ2-5, with TRBD1 identical over 8 bases. This CDR3 comprises 15 residues. V shed 7 bases and J 5 bases; nucleotides not matched to a gene: 12. CDR1 SNHLY and CDR2 FYNNEI come from the germline V gene. The CDR3 nucleotides are TGTGCCAGCATGGGGACAGGCTCATTCGGGGAGACCCAGTACTTC. Protein sequence: CASMGTGSFGETQYF.

V usage is TRBV5-4 and J usage is TRBJ2-7; D unresolved. V lost 4 bases and J 5 bases, leaving 22 bases between the germline ends. The CDR3 loop spans 16 amino acids. CDR1 is SGHNT, CDR2 YYREEE, per germline (reference sequence). CDR3 DNA: TGTGCCAGCAGCCCACCAATACGGTCTGCCTCGAACGAGCAGTACTTC. Protein product: CASSPPIRSASNEQYF.

Of note for this clonotype: The final CDR3 position lacks the conserved phenylalanine or tryptophan, pointing to a likely read error. The chain carries TRBV4-3 and TRBJ1-1; 7 bases agree with TRBD1. With 0 bases clipped from V and 5 bases from J, the junction kept 6 bases outside the gene matches. The CDR3 has 15 residues. Per the germline V gene, CDR1 is LGHNA and CDR2 is YSLEER. The CDR3 loop reads CASSQDGVRGTEAFS. In DNA form, the CDR3 reads TGCGCCAGCAGCCAAGATGGGGTCAGGGGGACTGAAGCTTTCTCT.

This clonotype has a single count. A much larger clone lies a single base off, so this may be a read error. V gene TRBV7-9 combines with J gene TRBJ2-7, with D perhaps TRBD1 (5 bases). The CDR3 extends over 15 amino acids. The V gene lost 4 bases and the J gene lost 7 bases, with 20 bases spanning the gap. CDR1 is SEHNR and CDR2 is FQNEAQ in the germline V gene (reference sequence). The CDR3 loop reads CASSSSNHADREQYF. The CDR3 region has the DNA TGTGCCAGCAGCTCTTCCAACCATGCAGACAGAGAGCAGTACTTC. The full variable domain, in which reference TRBV7-9 and TRBJ2-7 provide the parts outside the CDR3, is DTGVSQNPRHKITKRGQNVTFRCDPISEHNRLYWYRQTLGQGPEFLTYFQNEAQLEKSRLLSDRFSAERPKGSFSTLEIQRTEQGDSAMYLCASSSSNHADREQYFGPGTRLTVT.

To note about this clonotype: A read error is possible here, since a much larger clone lies one base away. The V gene is TRBV11-2, the J gene TRBJ1-6, with D perhaps matching TRBD1 (5 bases). Germline CDR1 is SGHAT and CDR2 is FQNNGV. CDR3 length: 15 residues. Here the CDR3 reads CASSLDATGGSPPHF. As DNA, the CDR3 is TGTGCCAGCAGCTTGGACGCCACAGGAGGATCACCCCCCCACTTT. The full variable domain, with the rest looked up from reference TRBV11-2 and TRBJ1-6, is EAGVAQSPRYKIIEKRQSVAFWCNPISGHATLYWYQQILGQGPKLLIQFQNNGVVDDSQLPKDRFSAERLKGVDSTLKIQPAKLEDSAVYLCASSLDATGGSPPHFGNGTRLTVT.

This clonotype was counted between two and nine times. This chain connects TRBV10-3 to TRBJ2-5; D may be TRBD1 (5 bases). The DNA matches TRBJ2-1 better at its end, which makes the J call doubtful. Germline CDR1 ENHRY, CDR2 SYGVKD. This CDR3 contains 15 residues. CDR3 in amino acids: CAISDGDSSYNEQFF. The CDR3 DNA is TGTGCCATCAGTGATGGCGACAGCTCCTACAATGAGCAGTTCTTC.

The chain carries TRBV7-2 and TRBJ1-5; possible D gene TRBD1, 5 bases. The germline V gene encodes CDR1 SGHTA and CDR2 FQGNSA. V lost 2 bases to trimming and J lost 2 bases, with 10 bases between them. The CDR3 consists of 15 residues. The CDR3 here is CASSLRRGRNQPQHF. CDR3 in DNA: TGTGCCAGCAGCTTACGGCGGGGACGCAATCAGCCCCAGCATTTT.

This clonotype was recorded at least ten times. This chain uses TRBV6-5 with TRBJ1-6; 8 bases match TRBD1. The V segment lost 2 bases and the J segment 8 bases; nucleotides outside the gene matches: 2. The germline gives CDR1 MNHEY, CDR2 SVGAGI. The CDR3 is made up of 14 amino acids. As DNA, the CDR3 is TGTGCCAGCAGTTACGGGACAGGCCATTCACCCCTCCACTTT. It yields the protein CASSYGTGHSPLHF.

The V and J genes are TRBV7-2 and TRBJ2-2, with a tentative D call TRBD1 (5 bases). Trimming shortened V by 2 bases and J by 3 bases, and 16 bases separated the two germline ends. From germline, CDR1 is SGHTA and CDR2 FQGNSA. The CDR3 contains 17 residues. The CDR3 DNA reads as TGTGCCAGCAGCTTAATAGGGGCCACCCGGGACACCGGGGAGCTGTTTTTT. It specifies CASSLIGATRDTGELFF.

The V call is TRBV25-1, the J call TRBJ2-7; no firm D call. Trimming stripped 0 bases from V and 2 bases from J, with 17 bases between. There are 17 residues in the CDR3. CDR1 MGHDK and CDR2 SYGVNS come from the germline V gene. The CDR3, as DNA: TGTGCCAGCAGTGAATACCCGGGTCTCGTAGGGACCTACGAGCAGTACTTC. This encodes CASSEYPGLVGTYEQYF.

This clonotype was observed many times. The J gene is TRBJ1-5, the V gene TRBV20-1, with D possibly TRBD1 on 6 matching bases. The ends were cut back, 6 bases at V and 3 bases at J, with 18 bases in the middle. This CDR3 has 15 residues. Germline V gene sequence: CDR1 DFQATT, CDR2 SNEGSKA (reference sequence). The CDR3 region has the DNA TGCAGTGCCAACCCTTTGGGACAACTCAATCAGCCCCAGCATTTT. Translation: CSANPLGQLNQPQHF.

A few counts support this clonotype. This chain connects TRBV18 to TRBJ1-2; a possible D gene is TRBD1 (6 bases). Germline V CDR1 and CDR2: KGHSH, LQKENI. This CDR3 spans 14 amino acids. Trimming pared 3 bases from V and 11 bases from J, leaving 19 bases between. This CDR3 is CASSPTTGPPRYTF. The CDR3, as DNA: TGTGCCAGCTCACCCACCACAGGGCCTCCTCGGTACACCTTC. Together with reference TRBV18 and TRBJ1-2, the CDR3 gives the full variable domain: NAGVMQNPRHLVRRRGQEARLRCSPMKGHSHVYWYRQLPEEGLKFMVYLQKENIIDESGMPKERFSAEFPKEGPSILRIQQVVRGDSAAYFCASSPTTGPPRYTFGSGTRLTVV.

Many counts were recorded for this clonotype. The chain has TRBV7-3 and TRBJ2-5; the match to TRBD2 covers 9 bases. Germline lookup yields CDR1 SGHTA and CDR2 FQGTGA. V shed 4 bases and J 2 bases; nucleotides not matched to a gene: 5. The CDR3 extends over 15 amino acids. CDR3 sequence reads: CASSSLAGEQETQYF. CDR3 coding DNA: TGTGCCAGCAGCTCTTTAGCGGGAGAACAAGAGACCCAGTACTTC.

This clonotype was detected ten times or more. This chain uses TRBV6-5 with TRBJ1-1; D is perhaps TRBD1 (5 bases). The germline gives CDR1 MNHEY, CDR2 SVGAGI. Trimming took 2 bases from V and 8 from J, leaving 6 bases between them. This CDR3 region has 11 residues. The CDR3 bases are TGTGCCAGCAGTTACAAGGGGGAAGCTTTCTTT. It specifies CASSYKGEAFF.

This clonotype was detected ten times or more. The chain has TRBV25-1 and TRBJ1-3; D is unresolved. This CDR3 has 16 amino acids. The germline V and J ends were trimmed by 2 bases and 0 bases, with 11 bases remaining between them. Per the germline V gene, CDR1 is MGHDK and CDR2 is SYGVNS. This CDR3 is CASSERSFSSGNTIYF. CDR3 nucleotides: TGTGCCAGCAGTGAACGAAGTTTCAGCTCTGGAAACACCATATATTTT.

This clonotype occurred many times. The chain carries TRBV29-1 and TRBJ2-2; a weak D match, TRBD2 (6 bases). Trimming removed 4 bases from V and 5 bases from J, with 11 bases in between. The CDR3 is 13 residues long. In germline, CDR1 is SQVTM, CDR2 ANQGSEA. CDR3 coding DNA: TGCAGCGTTGGCGTGGGGGGTACCGGGGAGCTGTTTTTT. Protein product: CSVGVGGTGELFF.

There are many counts of this clonotype. This rearrangement joins TRBV20-1 to TRBJ1-5, with D perhaps TRBD1 (5 bases). The CDR3 has 14 amino acids. Germline V lookup: CDR1 DFQATT, CDR2 SNEGSKA (reference sequence). V gave up 3 bases and J gave up 7 bases, with 16 bases separating them. The CDR3 DNA reads as TGCAGTGCTAGTGGTGCGGGGGGAGGGCAGCCCCAGCATTTT. Its protein is CSASGAGGGQPQHF.

J is TRBJ2-2 and V is TRBV10-3; 10 bases line up with TRBD2. CDR1 ENHRY and CDR2 SYGVKD come from the germline V gene. The V segment lost 6 bases and the J segment 4 bases; nucleotides outside the gene matches: 14. CDR3 length: 18 residues. CDR3 protein: CAISDSGSGRRVTGELFF. The CDR3 DNA reads TGTGCCATCAGCGACTCAGGTAGCGGGAGGAGGGTCACCGGGGAGCTGTTTTTT.

The J gene is TRBJ2-7, the V gene TRBV20-1; D uncertain. The germline V gene has CDR1 DFQATT and CDR2 SNEGSKA (reference sequence). V was shortened by 1 base and J by 7 bases, with 23 bases between the two germline ends. This CDR3 spans 16 amino acids. CDR3 coding DNA: TGCAGTGCTAGAGCCCCCGAGGACGGATCCACCCAAGAGCAGTACTTC. This gives the protein CSARAPEDGSTQEQYF.

The DNA of the CDR3 is TGTGCCAGCAGGGTTTTAGCGGGGGGGCCCAATGAGCAGTACTTC. Amino acid sequence: CASRVLAGGPNEQYF. The gene calls are TRBV2 and TRBJ2-7; 11 bases agree with TRBD2. The CDR3 has 15 amino acids. Germline CDR1 is SNHLY and CDR2 is FYNNEI. V dropped 6 bases and J dropped 7; count of bases not matched to a gene: 11.